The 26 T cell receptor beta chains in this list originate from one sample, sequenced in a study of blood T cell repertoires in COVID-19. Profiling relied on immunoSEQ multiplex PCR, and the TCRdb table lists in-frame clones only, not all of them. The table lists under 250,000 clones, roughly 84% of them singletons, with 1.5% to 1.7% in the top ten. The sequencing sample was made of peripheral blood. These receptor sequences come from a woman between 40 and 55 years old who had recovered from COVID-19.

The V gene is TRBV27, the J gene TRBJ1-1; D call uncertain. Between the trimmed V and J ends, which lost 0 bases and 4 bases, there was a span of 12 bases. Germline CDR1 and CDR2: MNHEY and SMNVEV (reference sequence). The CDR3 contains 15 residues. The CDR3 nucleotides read TGTGCCAGCAGTTTATCGGGGAGGGTCGTCACTGAAGCTTTCTTT. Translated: CASSLSGRVVTEAFF.

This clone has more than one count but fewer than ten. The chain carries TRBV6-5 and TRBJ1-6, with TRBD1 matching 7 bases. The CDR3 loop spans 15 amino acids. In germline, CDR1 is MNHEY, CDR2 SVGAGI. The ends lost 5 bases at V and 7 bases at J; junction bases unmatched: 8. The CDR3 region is CASSLIQGGNSPLHF. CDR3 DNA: TGTGCCAGCAGTCTGATTCAGGGGGGCAATTCACCCCTCCACTTT.

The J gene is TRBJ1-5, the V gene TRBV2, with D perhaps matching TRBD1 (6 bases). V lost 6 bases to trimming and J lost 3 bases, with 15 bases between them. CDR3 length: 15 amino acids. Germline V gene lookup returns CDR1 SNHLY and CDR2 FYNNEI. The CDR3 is CASRLRGGANQPQHF. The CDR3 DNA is TGTGCCAGCAGACTCCGGGGGGGGGCCAATCAGCCCCAGCATTTT.

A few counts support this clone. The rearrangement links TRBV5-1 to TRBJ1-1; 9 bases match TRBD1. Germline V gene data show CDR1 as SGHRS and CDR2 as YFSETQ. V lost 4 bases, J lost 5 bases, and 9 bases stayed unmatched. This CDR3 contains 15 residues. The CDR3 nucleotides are TGCGCCAGCAGCACAACAGGGGGCCCGGAGACTGAAGCTTTCTTT. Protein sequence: CASSTTGGPETEAFF.

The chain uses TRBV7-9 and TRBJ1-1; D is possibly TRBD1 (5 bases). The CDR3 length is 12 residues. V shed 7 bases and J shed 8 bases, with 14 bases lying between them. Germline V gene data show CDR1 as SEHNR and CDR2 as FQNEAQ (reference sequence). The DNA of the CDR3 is TGTGCCAGCACCCTGGGGCCCCAAGAAGCTTTCTTT. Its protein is CASTLGPQEAFF.

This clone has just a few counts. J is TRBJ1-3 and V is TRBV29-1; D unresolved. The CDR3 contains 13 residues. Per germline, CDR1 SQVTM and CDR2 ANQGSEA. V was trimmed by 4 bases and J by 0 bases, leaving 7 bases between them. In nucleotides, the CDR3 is TGCAGCGTTGCTTTTAACTCTGGAAACACCATATATTTT. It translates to CSVAFNSGNTIYF.

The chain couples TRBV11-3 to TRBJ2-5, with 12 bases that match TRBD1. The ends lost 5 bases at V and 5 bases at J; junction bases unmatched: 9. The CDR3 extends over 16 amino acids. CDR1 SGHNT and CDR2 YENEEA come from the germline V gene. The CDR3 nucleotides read TGTGCCAGCAGCCTTGGAGGGACAGGGGGCTGGGAGACCCAGTACTTC. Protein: CASSLGGTGGWETQYF.

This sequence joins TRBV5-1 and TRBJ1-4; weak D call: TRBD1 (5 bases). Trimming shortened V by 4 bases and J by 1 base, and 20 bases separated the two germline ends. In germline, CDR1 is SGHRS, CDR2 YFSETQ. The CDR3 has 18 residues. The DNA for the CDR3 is TGCGCCAGCAGCCCGGGTCGGGGGACGCGTCGAACTAATGAAAAACTGTTTTTT. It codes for CASSPGRGTRRTNEKLFF.

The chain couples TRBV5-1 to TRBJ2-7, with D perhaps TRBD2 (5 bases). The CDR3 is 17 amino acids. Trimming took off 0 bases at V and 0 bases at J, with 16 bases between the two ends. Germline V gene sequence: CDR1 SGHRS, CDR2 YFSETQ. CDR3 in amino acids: CASSLAQSSVSSYEQYF. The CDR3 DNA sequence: TGCGCCAGCAGCTTGGCCCAAAGTAGCGTGAGCTCCTACGAGCAGTACTTC.

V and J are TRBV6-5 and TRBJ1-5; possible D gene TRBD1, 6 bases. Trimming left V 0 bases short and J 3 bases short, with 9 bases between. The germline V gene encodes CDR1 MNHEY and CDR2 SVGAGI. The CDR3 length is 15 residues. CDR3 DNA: TGTGCCAGCAGTTACTCGGCAGGGGTCAATCAGCCCCAGCATTTT. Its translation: CASSYSAGVNQPQHF.

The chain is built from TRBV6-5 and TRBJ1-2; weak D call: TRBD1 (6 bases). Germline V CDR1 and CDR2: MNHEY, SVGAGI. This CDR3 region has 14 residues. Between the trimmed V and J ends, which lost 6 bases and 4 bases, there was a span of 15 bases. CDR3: CASRVTTGTYGYTF. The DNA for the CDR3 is TGTGCCAGCAGGGTTACAACAGGGACCTATGGCTACACCTTC.

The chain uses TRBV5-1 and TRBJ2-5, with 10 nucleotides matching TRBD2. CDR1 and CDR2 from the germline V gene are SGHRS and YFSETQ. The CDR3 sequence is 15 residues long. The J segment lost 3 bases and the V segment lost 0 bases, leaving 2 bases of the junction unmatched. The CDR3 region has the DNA TGCGCCAGCAGCTTGGCTCTAGCGGGGGAAGAGACCCAGTACTTC. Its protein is CASSLALAGEETQYF.

In nucleotides, the CDR3 is TGTGCCAGCTCACCAGTTGAGACAGGGATCGCCGGGGAGCTGTTTTTT. Amino acids: CASSPVETGIAGELFF. The chain carries TRBV18 and TRBJ2-2; the match to TRBD1 covers 7 bases. This CDR3 spans 16 amino acids. After removal of 2 bases from V and 6 bases from J, the junction contained 9 bases not matched to a gene. Germline values: CDR1 KGHSH, CDR2 LQKENI.

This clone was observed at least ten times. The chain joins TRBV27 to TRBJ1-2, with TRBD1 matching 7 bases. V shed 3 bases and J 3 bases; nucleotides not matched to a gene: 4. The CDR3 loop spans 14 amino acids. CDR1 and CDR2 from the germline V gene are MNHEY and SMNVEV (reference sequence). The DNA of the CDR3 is TGTGCCAGCAGTTTCCGACAGGGACACTATGGCTACACCTTC. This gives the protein CASSFRQGHYGYTF.

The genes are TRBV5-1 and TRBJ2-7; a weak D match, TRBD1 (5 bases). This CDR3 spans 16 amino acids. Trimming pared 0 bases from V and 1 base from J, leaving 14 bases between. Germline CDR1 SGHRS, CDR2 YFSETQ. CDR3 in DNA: TGCGCCAGCAGCTTGGACCCGGCCAGGGCTTCCTACGAGCAGTACTTC. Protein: CASSLDPARASYEQYF.

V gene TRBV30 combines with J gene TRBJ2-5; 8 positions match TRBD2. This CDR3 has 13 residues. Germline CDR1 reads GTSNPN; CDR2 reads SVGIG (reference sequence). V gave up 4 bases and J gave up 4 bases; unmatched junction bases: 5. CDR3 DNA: TGTGCCTGGACCCAGAGCGGGGGAGAGACCCAGTACTTC. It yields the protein CAWTQSGGETQYF.

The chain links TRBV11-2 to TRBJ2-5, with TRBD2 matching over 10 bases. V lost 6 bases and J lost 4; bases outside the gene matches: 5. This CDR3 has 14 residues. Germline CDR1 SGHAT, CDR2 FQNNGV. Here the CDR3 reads CASRVAGGGETQYF. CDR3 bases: TGTGCCAGCAGAGTAGCGGGGGGCGGAGAGACCCAGTACTTC. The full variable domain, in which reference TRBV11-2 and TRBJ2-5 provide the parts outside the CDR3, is EAGVAQSPRYKIIEKRQSVAFWCNPISGHATLYWYQQILGQGPKLLIQFQNNGVVDDSQLPKDRFSAERLKGVDSTLKIQPAKLEDSAVYLCASRVAGGGETQYFGPGTRLLVL.

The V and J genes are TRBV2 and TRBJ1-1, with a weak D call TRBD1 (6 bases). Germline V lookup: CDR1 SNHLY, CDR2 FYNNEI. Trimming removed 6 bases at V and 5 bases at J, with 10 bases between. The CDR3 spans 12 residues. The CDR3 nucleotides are TGTGCCAGCAGCGGAACAGGGACTGAAGCTTTCTTT. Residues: CASSGTGTEAFF.

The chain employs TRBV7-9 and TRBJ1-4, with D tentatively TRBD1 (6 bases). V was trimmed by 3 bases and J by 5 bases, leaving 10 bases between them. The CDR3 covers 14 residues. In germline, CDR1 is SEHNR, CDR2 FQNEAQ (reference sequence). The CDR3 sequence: CASSFGGRNEKLFF. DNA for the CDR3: TGTGCCAGCAGCTTTGGGGGCCGAAATGAAAAACTGTTTTTT.

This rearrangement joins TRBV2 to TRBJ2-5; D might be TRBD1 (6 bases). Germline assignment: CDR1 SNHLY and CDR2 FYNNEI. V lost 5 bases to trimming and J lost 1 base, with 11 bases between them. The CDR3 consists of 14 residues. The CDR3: CASSYTGSQETQYF. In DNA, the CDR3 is TGTGCCAGCAGTTATACAGGGTCCCAAGAGACCCAGTACTTC.

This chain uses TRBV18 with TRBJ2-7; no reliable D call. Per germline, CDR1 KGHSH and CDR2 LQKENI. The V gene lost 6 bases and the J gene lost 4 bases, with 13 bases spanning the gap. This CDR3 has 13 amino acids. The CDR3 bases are TGTGCCAGCTCCCCAGGCAGAAAATACGAGCAGTACTTC. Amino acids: CASSPGRKYEQYF.

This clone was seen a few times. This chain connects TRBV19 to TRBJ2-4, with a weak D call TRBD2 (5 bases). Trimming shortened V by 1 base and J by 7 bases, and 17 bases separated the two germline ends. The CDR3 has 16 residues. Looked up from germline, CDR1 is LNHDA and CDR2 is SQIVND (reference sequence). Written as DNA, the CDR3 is TGTGCCAGTAGTATAGTTGAGTCTCGAAGAGGGAACATTCAGTACTTC. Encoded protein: CASSIVESRRGNIQYF.

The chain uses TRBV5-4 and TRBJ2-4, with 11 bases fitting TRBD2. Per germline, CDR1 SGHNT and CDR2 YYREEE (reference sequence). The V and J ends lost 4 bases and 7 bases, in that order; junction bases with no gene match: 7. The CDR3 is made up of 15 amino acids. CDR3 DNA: TGTGCCAGCAGCAAGGGACTAGCGGTTGGGAACATTCAGTACTTC. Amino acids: CASSKGLAVGNIQYF.

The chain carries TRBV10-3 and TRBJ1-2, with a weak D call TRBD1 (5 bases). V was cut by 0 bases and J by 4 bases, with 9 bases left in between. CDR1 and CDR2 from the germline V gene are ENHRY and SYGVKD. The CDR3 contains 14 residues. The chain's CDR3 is CAISESTDFYGYTF. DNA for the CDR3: TGTGCCATCAGTGAGTCGACAGACTTCTATGGCTACACCTTC.

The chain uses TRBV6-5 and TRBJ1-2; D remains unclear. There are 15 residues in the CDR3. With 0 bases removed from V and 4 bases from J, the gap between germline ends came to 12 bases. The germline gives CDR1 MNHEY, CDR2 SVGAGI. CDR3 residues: CASSYSSGLSYGYTF. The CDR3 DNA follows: TGTGCCAGCAGTTACTCAAGTGGGCTGAGCTATGGCTACACCTTC.

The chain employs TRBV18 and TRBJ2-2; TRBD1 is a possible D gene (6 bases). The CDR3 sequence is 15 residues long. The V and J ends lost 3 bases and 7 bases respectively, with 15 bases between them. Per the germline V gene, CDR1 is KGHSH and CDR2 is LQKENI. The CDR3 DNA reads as TGTGCCAGCTCACCGCCGGGCAGGGGCGACGGGGAGCTGTTTTTT. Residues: CASSPPGRGDGELFF.